This T cell receptor (beta chain) was recovered during a study of blood T cell repertoires in COVID-19. About the research overall: PBMCs, B-cell-depleted T cells, or T cells provided the cDNA or gDNA that made up the material.

In the original workflow: Scientists estimated how many nucleated cells there were by amplifying reference gene primers. Profiling relied on immunoSEQ multiplex PCR, and the TCRdb table lists in-frame clones only, not all of them. V and J calls and clone size follow that table, whereas D and trimming were derived from the DNA. Among about 86,000 clones listed, around 85% were seen once. In germline, CDR1 is MNHEY, CDR2 SMNVEV (reference sequence). Trimming removed 3 bases from V and 1 base from J, with 12 bases in between. The CDR3 length is 15 residues. This clone was counted once. The receptor comes from a man aged 65 to 79 with acute or convalescent COVID-19. This rearrangement joins TRBV27 to TRBJ1-1; maybe TRBD1 (6 bases). The sequenced material came from peripheral blood. The DNA of the CDR3 is TGTGCCAGCAGTTTCGTGTTACAGGGGAACACTGAAGCTTTCTTT. Protein sequence: CASSFVLQGNTEAFF.